This T cell receptor (beta chain) was obtained from a study of CD8 T cells in Susac syndrome. Whole-study findings and limits: The study acknowledged a relatively small number of individuals in its TCR sequencing and HLA analysis.

Worth noting for this clonotype: Its antigen remains unknown.

V lost 1 base and J 7 bases, leaving 14 bases between the germline ends. The CDR3 spans 15 residues. RNA amounts of roughly 0.45 to 1 ug underwent reverse transcription with random hexamers. immunoSEQ multiplex PCR amplified TCR beta CDR3 across 54 Vbeta, 13 Jbeta. TCRdb analysed the immunoSEQ multiplex PCR reads with MiXCR anew, one entry per CDR3 protein. Of about 300,000 distinct CDR3 sequences in the sample, around 84% were seen once. This receptor was obtained from a human donor with multiple sclerosis. V usage is TRBV12-3 or TRBV12-4 and J usage is TRBJ1-5, with D tentatively TRBD1 (5 bases). The sample taken for sequencing was CD8+ T cells from PBMCs. CDR3 DNA sequence: TGTGCCAGCAGTTTAGGTGGACACGGTGGACAGCCCCAGCATTTT. It is translated as CASSLGGHGGQPQHF.